This passage covers 29 T cell receptor beta chains from one sample sequenced in a study of Ad26.COV2.S vaccination and SARS-CoV-2 variants. Sequencing was performed with immunoSEQ multiplex PCR; in TCRdb, only in-frame clones are kept and a portion is missing. The table shows about 320,000 clones, with about 82% occurring only once. Indicated treatment: 19 received Ad26.COV2.S at low or high dose, single or two shots; five or six received placebo; per-sample allocation not given. Sampling occurred on day 63 after the first vaccine or placebo injection. Sequences were derived from peripheral blood, sampled in a trial of Ad26.COV2.S vaccine versus placebo. The receptors were sampled from a person aged 18-65 years who received the Ad26.COV2.S COVID-19 vaccine or a placebo.

The gene calls are TRBV19 and TRBJ1-6; 11 nucleotides match TRBD1. Germline-derived CDR1 and CDR2 are LNHDA and SQIVND (reference sequence). The V gene end was trimmed by 5 bases and the J gene end by 1 base; junction bases not matched to a gene: 7. CDR3 length: 18 amino acids. The CDR3 nucleotides are TGTGCCAGTAGTTTCCGGACAGGGGGCGCGTCCTATAATTCACCCCTCCACTTT. It encodes CASSFRTGGASYNSPLHF.

This clone was counted once. The J gene is TRBJ2-6, the V gene TRBV7-3; the D gene is possibly TRBD2 (5 bases). The CDR3 is 16 residues long. Trimming removed 4 bases at V and 2 bases at J, with 12 bases between. In germline, CDR1 is SGHTA, CDR2 FQGTGA. As DNA, the CDR3 is TGTGCCAGCAGCTCTTTCGGGGAAGCTGGGGCCAACGTCCTGACTTTC. This encodes CASSSFGEAGANVLTF.

The rearrangement joins TRBV5-8 to TRBJ2-7, with 7 positions matching TRBD1. CDR3 length: 15 amino acids. Germline CDR1 reads SGHTS; CDR2 reads YDEGEE. Trimming at V came to 2 bases and at J to 1 base, leaving 6 bases not matched to a gene. CDR3 amino acids: CASSFPGQASYEQYF. The CDR3 DNA is TGTGCCAGCAGCTTTCCTGGACAGGCGTCCTACGAGCAGTACTTC.

V usage is TRBV29-1 and J usage is TRBJ2-1; D possibly uses TRBD1 or TRBD2 (6 bases each). The V gene's germline CDR1 is SQVTM and CDR2 ANQGSEA. V lost 3 bases to trimming and J lost 12 bases, with 15 bases between them. The CDR3 contains 12 residues. The CDR3 sequence: CSVEGGGLRQFF. CDR3 DNA: TGCAGCGTTGAGGGGGGCGGCCTACGGCAGTTCTTC.

CDR3 sequence (DNA): TGTGCCAGCAGTCGTCCGACTAGCGGGGAAGAGACCCAGTACTTC. As protein: CASSRPTSGEETQYF. The V and J genes are TRBV6-5 and TRBJ2-5; 11 bases fit TRBD2. After removal of 5 bases from V and 3 bases from J, the junction contained 5 bases not matched to a gene. Germline V lookup: CDR1 MNHEY, CDR2 SVGAGI. There are 15 residues in the CDR3.

This rearrangement joins TRBV29-1 to TRBJ1-2; D is possibly TRBD1 (5 bases). This CDR3 has 13 residues. The germline V and J ends were trimmed by 4 bases and 2 bases, with 11 bases remaining between them. Germline assignment: CDR1 SQVTM and CDR2 ANQGSEA. The CDR3 is CSVGGYQNYGYTF. The DNA of the CDR3 is TGCAGCGTTGGGGGGTATCAGAACTATGGCTACACCTTC.

V and J are TRBV6-5 and TRBJ2-3, with D tentatively TRBD2 (5 bases). Germline V CDR1 and CDR2: MNHEY, SVGAGI. The V end lost 6 bases, the J end lost 2 bases, and 9 bases lay between the germline ends. The CDR3 loop spans 13 amino acids. Written as DNA, the CDR3 is TGTGCCAGCAGCGACTACTCCACAGATACGCAGTATTTT. Translating gives CASSDYSTDTQYF.

The chain combines TRBV7-9 with TRBJ2-5; TRBD1 matches at 8 bases. The CDR3 length is 14 residues. V was pared by 9 bases and J by 3 bases, with 9 bases of the junction left unmatched. CDR1 is SEHNR and CDR2 is FQNEAQ in the germline V gene (reference sequence). The CDR3 nucleotides are TGTGCCAGTGAGGGCAGGGGGCGAAAAGAGACCCAGTACTTC. Protein sequence: CASEGRGRKETQYF. The full variable domain, completed using reference TRBV7-9 and TRBJ2-5, is DTGVSQNPRHKITKRGQNVTFRCDPISEHNRLYWYRQTLGQGPEFLTYFQNEAQLEKSRLLSDRFSAERPKGSFSTLEIQRTEQGDSAMYLCASEGRGRKETQYFGPGTRLLVL.

The chain joins TRBV29-1 to TRBJ1-2, with D perhaps matching TRBD1 (6 bases). The germline V and J ends were trimmed by 6 bases and 6 bases, with 14 bases remaining between them. Germline assignment: CDR1 SQVTM and CDR2 ANQGSEA. CDR3 length: 12 amino acids. CDR3 loop: CSVEGGFNGYTF. The CDR3 DNA is TGCAGCGTCGAGGGGGGATTTAATGGCTACACCTTC.

A few counts support this clone. The J gene is TRBJ2-6, the V gene TRBV13; D is possibly TRBD1 or TRBD2 (5 bases each). Trimming took 5 bases from V and 0 from J, leaving 17 bases between them. Per the germline V gene, CDR1 is PRHDT and CDR2 is FYEKMQ (reference sequence). CDR3 size: 18 residues. DNA for the CDR3: TGTGCCAGCAGCCCCCGGGACCCTCTTAGCTCTGGGGCCAACGTCCTGACTTTC. Amino acids: CASSPRDPLSSGANVLTF.

This clone was seen at least ten times. This chain uses TRBV27 with TRBJ2-1; TRBD2 matches at 13 bases. After removal of 5 bases from V and 6 bases from J, the junction contained 16 bases not matched to a gene. Germline lookup yields CDR1 MNHEY and CDR2 SMNVEV (reference sequence). The CDR3 spans 19 residues. CDR3 nucleotide sequence: TGTGCCAGCAGTCCCCTCCCTGGGACTAGCGGGGTTCCACTCAATGAGCAGTTCTTC. This codes for CASSPLPGTSGVPLNEQFF.

The V call is TRBV28, the J call TRBJ1-4, with D maybe TRBD1 (6 bases). Germline CDR1 is MDHEN and CDR2 is SYDVKM. V dropped 3 bases and J dropped 0 bases, with 23 bases sitting between them. CDR3 size: 20 residues. The CDR3 coding sequence is TGTGCCAGCAGTTTTAAGGTAGACAGGCGTCAGAGGGCAACTAATGAAAAACTGTTTTTT. The encoded protein is CASSFKVDRRQRATNEKLFF.

The chain carries TRBV7-9 and TRBJ2-6; no definite D call. Germline CDR1 reads SEHNR; CDR2 reads FQNEAQ (reference sequence). CDR3 length: 13 amino acids. Trimming shortened V by 4 bases and J by 4 bases, and 5 bases separated the two germline ends. The CDR3: CASSSGGANVLTF. The CDR3 DNA sequence: TGTGCCAGCAGCTCCGGGGGGGCCAACGTCCTGACTTTC.

J is TRBJ1-5 and V is TRBV28; tentative D call: TRBD1 (6 bases). Trimming took 5 bases from V and 3 from J, leaving 14 bases between them. In germline, CDR1 is MDHEN, CDR2 SYDVKM. The CDR3 is made up of 15 amino acids. The CDR3 sequence is CASSTQQGFNQPQHF. DNA for the CDR3: TGTGCCAGCAGTACACAACAGGGATTCAATCAGCCCCAGCATTTT.

The chain is built from TRBV5-1 and TRBJ2-3; the D gene is possibly TRBD1 (6 bases). This CDR3 region has 16 residues. Germline V gene sequence: CDR1 SGHRS, CDR2 YFSETQ. Between the trimmed V and J ends, which lost 2 bases and 4 bases, there was a span of 17 bases. CDR3 region: CASSFYRVEASDTQYF. The CDR3 DNA follows: TGCGCCAGCAGCTTTTACAGGGTAGAGGCGTCAGATACGCAGTATTTT.

This rearrangement joins TRBV4-2 to TRBJ1-5, with D unresolved. V was trimmed by 4 bases and J by 6 bases, leaving 10 bases between them. There are 13 residues in the CDR3. Germline loops: CDR1 LGHNA, CDR2 YNFKEQ. CDR3: CASSRGAFQPQHF. The CDR3, as DNA: TGTGCCAGCAGCCGCGGAGCTTTTCAGCCCCAGCATTTT.

The J gene is TRBJ1-5, the V gene TRBV7-8; no clear D gene. The CDR3 spans 17 residues. Trimming cost V 5 bases and J 4 bases, with 21 bases left between them. CDR1 is SGHVS, CDR2 FQNEAQ, per germline. For the CDR3, the DNA is TGTGCCAGCAGCGCTGGCCACCCACAGTTAACAAATCAGCCCCAGCATTTT. The encoded protein is CASSAGHPQLTNQPQHF. Variable domain in full (rest from reference TRBV7-8 and TRBJ1-5): GAGVSQSPRYKVAKRGQDVALRCDPISGHVSLFWYQQALGQGPEFLTYFQNEAQLDKSGLPSDRFFAERPEGSVSTLKIQRTQQEDSAVYLCASSAGHPQLTNQPQHFGDGTRLSIL.

The genes are TRBV7-6 and TRBJ2-1, with 9 bases fitting TRBD2. The germline V gene has CDR1 SGHVS and CDR2 FNYEAQ. V was pared by 2 bases and J by 4 bases, with 3 bases of the junction left unmatched. The CDR3 is made up of 15 amino acids. CDR3 bases: TGTGCCAGCAGCTTATCAGCGGGGGGATACAATGAGCAGTTCTTC. Translation: CASSLSAGGYNEQFF.

This chain joins TRBV7-2 and TRBJ2-3, with D possibly being TRBD2 (7 bases). The CDR3 is made up of 15 amino acids. Germline V gives CDR1 SGHTA, CDR2 FQGNSA. Trimming shortened V by 2 bases and J by 2 bases, and 11 bases separated the two germline ends. This CDR3 is CASSLMRGPTDTQYF. The CDR3 DNA reads TGTGCCAGCAGCTTAATGCGGGGGCCCACAGATACGCAGTATTTT.

The chain combines TRBV24-1 with TRBJ2-3; 12 bases agree with TRBD2. Germline assignment: CDR1 KGHDR and CDR2 SFDVKD. The CDR3 is made up of 19 amino acids. V lost 4 bases to trimming and J lost 2 bases; unmatched junction nucleotides: 12. The CDR3 DNA sequence: TGTGCCACCAGTGACTACCGGACTAGCGGGGAGGATGACACAGATACGCAGTATTTT. Protein product: CATSDYRTSGEDDTDTQYF.

This CDR3 is CASSLGGSNYGYTF. DNA for the CDR3: TGTGCCAGCAGCCTTGGTGGCTCTAACTATGGCTACACCTTC. The gene calls are TRBV7-3 and TRBJ1-2; D remains ambiguous. This CDR3 region has 14 residues. V shed 5 bases and J shed 0 bases, with 10 bases lying between them. Germline loops: CDR1 SGHTA, CDR2 FQGTGA. Full variable domain (remainder filled in from reference TRBV7-3 and TRBJ1-2): GAGVSQTPSNKVTEKGKYVELRCDPISGHTALYWYRQSLGQGPEFLIYFQGTGAADDSGLPNDRFFAVRPEGSVSTLKIQRTERGDSAVYLCASSLGGSNYGYTFGSGTRLTVV.

This clone was seen a few times. This chain connects TRBV14 to TRBJ1-2, with D uncertain. Trimming stripped 1 base from V and 8 bases from J, with 8 bases between. The CDR3 runs to 12 residues. Germline V gene lookup returns CDR1 SGHDN and CDR2 FVKESK. The CDR3 spells CASSQVGWGYTF. The CDR3 nucleotides read TGTGCCAGCAGCCAAGTCGGCTGGGGCTACACCTTC. Together with reference TRBV14 and TRBJ1-2, the CDR3 gives the full variable domain: EAGVTQFPSHSVIEKGQTVTLRCDPISGHDNLYWYRRVMGKEIKFLLHFVKESKQDESGMPNNRFLAERTGGTYSTLKVQPAELEDSGVYFCASSQVGWGYTFGSGTRLTVV.

This chain joins TRBV5-1 and TRBJ2-2; D is ambiguous. This CDR3 is 16 amino acids long. Germline V lookup: CDR1 SGHRS, CDR2 YFSETQ. V lost 0 bases, J lost 5 bases, and 14 bases lay in between. CDR3 sequence: CASSLAPGRMTGELFF. The CDR3 DNA reads as TGCGCCAGCAGCTTGGCGCCCGGACGGATGACCGGGGAGCTGTTTTTT.

The chain couples TRBV7-9 to TRBJ2-3, with D perhaps matching TRBD2 (5 bases). The CDR3 has 18 amino acids. With 1 base removed from V and 1 base from J, the gap between germline ends came to 18 bases. Germline lookup yields CDR1 SEHNR and CDR2 FQNEAQ (reference sequence). CDR3 protein: CASSLGYSGSPGTDTQYF. CDR3 DNA sequence: TGTGCCAGCAGCTTAGGGTACAGCGGTAGTCCTGGCACAGATACGCAGTATTTT. The entire variable domain, with the rest obtained from reference TRBV7-9 and TRBJ2-3, is as follows: DTGVSQNPRHKITKRGQNVTFRCDPISEHNRLYWYRQTLGQGPEFLTYFQNEAQLEKSRLLSDRFSAERPKGSFSTLEIQRTEQGDSAMYLCASSLGYSGSPGTDTQYFGPGTRLTVL.

The chain joins TRBV7-6 to TRBJ2-1; TRBD2 matches 7 bases. This CDR3 region has 16 residues. V shed 4 bases, J shed 15 bases, and the junction held 21 bases outside the gene matches. The germline gives CDR1 SGHVS, CDR2 FNYEAQ. CDR3 sequence (DNA): TGTGCCAGCAGCTCCCCCCCCAATGAAGCGGGGCACGTACGGTTCTTC. Protein product: CASSSPPNEAGHVRFF.

The chain employs TRBV28 and TRBJ2-3, with a tentative D call TRBD1 (6 bases). Trimming removed 5 bases from V and 1 base from J, with 16 bases in between. The CDR3 is 16 residues long. CDR1 is MDHEN and CDR2 is SYDVKM in the germline V gene. CDR3 sequence (DNA): TGTGCCAGCAGTCTAGAACTGACAGGACGCACAGATACGCAGTATTTT. Translation gives CASSLELTGRTDTQYF.

The chain recombines TRBV6-1 with TRBJ2-7; 8 bases are a match to TRBD1. V shed 2 bases and J 0 bases; nucleotides not matched to a gene: 15. Germline CDR1 is MNHNS and CDR2 is SASEGT. CDR3 size: 19 residues. The CDR3 nucleotides read TGTGCCAGCAGTGAAACGACAGGGGCTGGTCTCCACAGCTCCTACGAGCAGTACTTC. Encoded protein: CASSETTGAGLHSSYEQYF.

This chain uses TRBV2 with TRBJ2-7; 11 bases align to TRBD2. Unmatched junction bases numbered 12, after V lost 0 bases and J lost 2 bases. The CDR3 covers 19 residues. The germline gives CDR1 SNHLY, CDR2 FYNNEI. The CDR3 DNA follows: TGTGCCAGCAGTGAAGCGCTTCTAGGAGTAGCGGGGGGGCCCTACGAGCAGTACTTC. It translates to CASSEALLGVAGGPYEQYF.

CDR3 residues: CASSQEGLRGETQYF. CDR3 nucleotide sequence: TGCGCCAGCAGCCAAGAAGGGCTAAGGGGGGAGACCCAGTACTTC. The chain combines TRBV4-1 with TRBJ2-5; TRBD1 is a possible D gene (6 bases). In germline, CDR1 is MGHRA, CDR2 YSYEKL. There are 15 residues in the CDR3. V lost 0 bases and J lost 5, with 13 bases in between.